A single sample is the source of the 9 T cell receptor beta chains below, sequenced in a study of cytomegalovirus exposure and HLA in healthy donors. PCR employed 60 Vbeta and 13 Jbeta primers. Data came from immunoSEQ multiplex PCR; TCRdb stores just in-frame clones and leaves some out. The table shows approximately 95,000 clones, with about 80% occurring only once. The specimen sequenced was PBMCs. The receptors derive from a young man in good health and CMV-seropositive.

The rearrangement uses TRBV27 and TRBJ1-2; the D is unclear. Germline V gene sequence: CDR1 MNHEY, CDR2 SMNVEV (reference sequence). The ends were cut back, 5 bases at V and 8 bases at J, with 18 bases in the middle. The CDR3 spans 14 residues. In DNA, the CDR3 is TGTGCCAGCAGTCCACCCGGAGGTGGCATCGGCTACACCTTC. It specifies CASSPPGGGIGYTF.

In DNA form, the CDR3 reads TGCGCCAGCAGCTTGGAGGGGGCGGGAACTGGCTACACCTTC. Amino acid sequence: CASSLEGAGTGYTF. V usage is TRBV5-1 and J usage is TRBJ1-2, with 7 bases identical to TRBD1. The CDR3 consists of 14 residues. Per germline, CDR1 SGHRS and CDR2 YFSETQ. V was pared by 0 bases and J by 7 bases, with 6 bases of the junction left unmatched.

The V gene is TRBV28, the J gene TRBJ1-1, with 9 nucleotides matching TRBD1. Germline V gene lookup returns CDR1 MDHEN and CDR2 SYDVKM. The CDR3 length is 14 residues. V dropped 5 bases and J dropped 5; count of bases not matched to a gene: 6. The CDR3 region has the DNA TGTGCCAGCAGTACACAGGGGGCTTATACTGAAGCTTTCTTT. Protein: CASSTQGAYTEAFF.

This chain connects TRBV5-1 to TRBJ2-7; 8 bases map to TRBD1. The CDR3 has 12 residues. From germline, CDR1 is SGHRS and CDR2 YFSETQ. Trimming removed 4 bases from V and 7 bases from J; junction bases left unmatched: 4. The DNA for the CDR3 is TGCGCCAGCAGCCCCGACAGGGGAGAGCAGTACTTC. As protein: CASSPDRGEQYF.

The chain joins TRBV5-4 to TRBJ1-1, with no clear D. Between the trimmed V and J ends, which lost 4 bases and 4 bases, there was a span of 14 bases. Germline V gene lookup returns CDR1 SGHNT and CDR2 YYREEE (reference sequence). The length of the CDR3 is 14 residues. For the CDR3, the DNA is TGTGCCAGCAGCGCCGGGATTCAGACCACTGAAGCTTTCTTT. Translation: CASSAGIQTTEAFF.

The rearrangement uses TRBV28 and TRBJ2-4; 10 bases match TRBD1. The CDR3 contains 15 residues. V shed 4 bases, J shed 5 bases, and the junction held 5 bases outside the gene matches. Germline V gene sequence: CDR1 MDHEN, CDR2 SYDVKM. CDR3 DNA: TGTGCCAGCAGTTACGGGACAGGGGTCGAAAACATTCAGTACTTC. Residues: CASSYGTGVENIQYF.

The J gene is TRBJ1-6, the V gene TRBV28, with no clear D. The CDR3 loop spans 14 amino acids. Looked up from germline, CDR1 is MDHEN and CDR2 is SYDVKM. The V and J ends lost 3 bases and 7 bases respectively, with 10 bases between them. The CDR3 DNA reads TGTGCCAGCAGTTTCACGCGGGCCAATTCACCCCTCCACTTT. It codes for CASSFTRANSPLHF.

V gene TRBV27 combines with J gene TRBJ1-1, with a weak D call TRBD1 (5 bases). Trimming removed 3 bases at V and 1 base at J, with 6 bases between. The V gene's germline CDR1 is MNHEY and CDR2 SMNVEV (reference sequence). This CDR3 has 13 amino acids. The DNA of the CDR3 is TGTGCCAGCAGTTTTGGGGCGAACACTGAAGCTTTCTTT. Translating gives CASSFGANTEAFF.

This clone occurred a few times. This chain joins TRBV28 and TRBJ2-7, with a tentative D call TRBD1 (6 bases). Germline CDR1 and CDR2: MDHEN and SYDVKM. The CDR3 has 12 amino acids. The ends were cut back, 6 bases at V and 3 bases at J, with 9 bases in the middle. CDR3 sequence reads: CASRTGLYEQYF. The CDR3 nucleotides are TGTGCCAGCAGGACAGGCCTCTACGAGCAGTACTTC.